The rows below give T cell receptor beta chains drawn from one sample of a study of blood T cell repertoires in COVID-19. The assay was immunoSEQ multiplex PCR, and TCRdb's table has in-frame clones only and misses some. The table includes about 260,000 clones, 91% detected once. Material: peripheral blood. These receptors came from a person aged 18 to 35 with COVID-19, enrolled during active disease. Each CDR3 is given with its conserved first and last residue. Fields, in order: V gene, D gene, clone size, J gene, CDR3 DNA, CDR3 protein. The D gene is left open where the match is weak. Expanded clones get a size class; other rows say once, few or many, or leave the size out.

V gene: TRBV9; D gene: TRBD2; clone size: few; J gene: TRBJ2-7; CDR3 DNA: TGTGCCAGCAGCGACGGACTAGCGTCCTACGAGCAGTACTTC; CDR3 protein: CASSDGLASYEQYF
V gene: TRBV12-3/TRBV12-4; D gene: -; clone size: -; J gene: TRBJ2-1; CDR3 DNA: TGTGCCAGCAGTTTATATCGTAACAATGAGCAGTTCTTC; CDR3 protein: CASSLYRNNEQFF
V gene: TRBV7-9; D gene: -; clone size: -; J gene: TRBJ2-7; CDR3 DNA: TGTGCCAGCAGTCGGACAGAAAGCGAGCAGTACTTC; CDR3 protein: CASSRTESEQYF
V gene: TRBV5-6; D gene: -; clone size: -; J gene: TRBJ2-7; CDR3 DNA: TGTGCCAGCAGCCATCTGCTGAGCCGAGCAGGCTACGAGCAGTACTTC; CDR3 protein: CASSHLLSRAGYEQYF
V gene: TRBV19; D gene: -; clone size: -; J gene: TRBJ2-6; CDR3 DNA: TGTGCCAGTAGTAAGGGACACACTTCCGGGGCCAACGTCCTGACTTTC; CDR3 protein: CASSKGHTSGANVLTF
V gene: TRBV5-4; D gene: TRBD2; clone size: -; J gene: TRBJ2-3; CDR3 DNA: TGTGCCAGCAGCTTGGGTAGCGGGAGTCAGGCAGATACGCAGTATTTT; CDR3 protein: CASSLGSGSQADTQYF
V gene: TRBV4-1; D gene: -; clone size: -; J gene: TRBJ2-1; CDR3 DNA: TGCGCCAGCAGCCAGTCCAGGACAGAGAGCAATGAGCAGTTCTTC; CDR3 protein: CASSQSRTESNEQFF
V gene: TRBV5-1; D gene: -; clone size: -; J gene: TRBJ1-3; CDR3 DNA: TGCACCTGTGGAGTCTCTGGAAACACCATATATTTT; CDR3 protein: CTCGVSGNTIYF
V gene: TRBV2; D gene: TRBD1; clone size: few; J gene: TRBJ2-6; CDR3 DNA: TGTGCCAGCACCAGACAGGGCCGGGGTTCTGGGGCCAACGTCCTGACTTTC; CDR3 protein: CASTRQGRGSGANVLTF
V gene: TRBV27; D gene: -; clone size: -; J gene: TRBJ1-5; CDR3 DNA: TGTGCCAGCAGTTACTCAGGGTTTCAGCCCCAGCATTTT; CDR3 protein: CASSYSGFQPQHF
V gene: TRBV6-4; D gene: TRBD2; clone size: -; J gene: TRBJ2-5; CDR3 DNA: TGTGCCAGCAGACCTCCGGGGTCTAGCGGCCCTTGCGAGACCCAGTACTTC; CDR3 protein: CASRPPGSSGPCETQYF
V gene: TRBV27; D gene: -; clone size: -; J gene: TRBJ2-1; CDR3 DNA: TGTGCCAGCACCGACAGAAATGAGCAGTTCTTC; CDR3 protein: CASTDRNEQFF
V gene: TRBV19; D gene: -; clone size: -; J gene: TRBJ1-1; CDR3 DNA: TGTGCCACCACAGGGATAAACACTGAAGCTTTCTTT; CDR3 protein: CATTGINTEAFF
V gene: TRBV23-1; D gene: -; clone size: -; J gene: TRBJ1-2; CDR3 DNA: TGCGCCAGCAGTCAATCCGGGCAGACCGGGAGCTACACCTTC; CDR3 protein: CASSQSGQTGSYTF
V gene: TRBV24-1; D gene: TRBD1; clone size: -; J gene: TRBJ2-5; CDR3 DNA: TGTGCCACCAGTGATTTAAGGCAGGGGGCGCGGGAGACCCAGTACTTC; CDR3 protein: CATSDLRQGARETQYF
V gene: TRBV7-3; D gene: -; clone size: -; J gene: TRBJ2-3; CDR3 DNA: TGTGCCAGCAGCCGGCTGGGGGGAGCAGATACGCAGTATTTT; CDR3 protein: CASSRLGGADTQYF
V gene: TRBV24-1; D gene: -; clone size: -; J gene: TRBJ2-7; CDR3 DNA: TGTGCCACCAGTGAGGGCAGGGGCTACGAGCAGTACTTC; CDR3 protein: CATSEGRGYEQYF
V gene: TRBV11-2; D gene: TRBD2; clone size: -; J gene: TRBJ2-1; CDR3 DNA: TGTGCCAGCAGCTTAGTAACTACTAGCGGGGTCCCCTGGGGTGAGCAGTTCTTC; CDR3 protein: CASSLVTTSGVPWGEQFF
V gene: TRBV15; D gene: -; clone size: -; J gene: TRBJ2-7; CDR3 DNA: TGTGCCACCAGCAGAGGTAGGAGGGACGAGCAGTACTTC; CDR3 protein: CATSRGRRDEQYF
V gene: TRBV2; D gene: TRBD2; clone size: -; J gene: TRBJ2-7; CDR3 DNA: TGTGCCAGCAGTGAAATAGGTAGCGGGAAAACTGCCGAGCAGTACTTC; CDR3 protein: CASSEIGSGKTAEQYF
V gene: TRBV9; D gene: -; clone size: -; J gene: TRBJ1-1; CDR3 DNA: TGTGCCAGCAGCGCGAGGACTGATGAAGCTTTCTTT; CDR3 protein: CASSARTDEAFF
V gene: TRBV27; D gene: TRBD1; clone size: -; J gene: TRBJ1-5; CDR3 DNA: TGTGCCAGCAGCATCGGGACAGGTTTTGGCCAGCCCCAGCATTTT; CDR3 protein: CASSIGTGFGQPQHF
V gene: TRBV15; D gene: -; clone size: few; J gene: TRBJ1-1; CDR3 DNA: TGTGCCACCAGCAGAGATCTGGGGGCCGAAGCTTTCTTT; CDR3 protein: CATSRDLGAEAFF
V gene: TRBV12-5; D gene: TRBD1; clone size: once; J gene: TRBJ1-5; CDR3 DNA: TGTGCTAGTGAATATAGTTCCCCGGGACAGGGCTGGTTCCAGCCCCAGCATTTT; CDR3 protein: CASEYSSPGQGWFQPQHF
V gene: TRBV12-5; D gene: TRBD1; clone size: -; J gene: TRBJ1-2; CDR3 DNA: TGTGCTAGTGGTTTGGTACTACCGGGACAGGGAACTAACTATGGCTACACCTTC; CDR3 protein: CASGLVLPGQGTNYGYTF
V gene: TRBV10-3; D gene: -; clone size: -; J gene: TRBJ2-7; CDR3 DNA: TGTGCCATCAGTGCGGGGAGGCCCTCCTACGAGCAGTACTTC; CDR3 protein: CAISAGRPSYEQYF
V gene: TRBV9; D gene: -; clone size: -; J gene: TRBJ1-4; CDR3 DNA: TGTGCCAGCAGCGTAGAGGCAGGGTTTGAAAAACTGTTTTTT; CDR3 protein: CASSVEAGFEKLFF
V gene: TRBV14; D gene: -; clone size: -; J gene: TRBJ2-7; CDR3 DNA: TGTGCCAGCAGCCAAGTGTATGACGGGGGATACGAGCAGTACTTC; CDR3 protein: CASSQVYDGGYEQYF
V gene: TRBV6-5; D gene: TRBD2; clone size: few; J gene: TRBJ2-1; CDR3 DNA: TGTGCCAGCAGTTACAACGGCAAGCGGGGAGGGGATGAGCAGTTCTTC; CDR3 protein: CASSYNGKRGGDEQFF
V gene: TRBV5-4; D gene: TRBD2; clone size: once; J gene: TRBJ2-1; CDR3 DNA: TGTGCCAGCAGCTCTCTACAGGTTAGCGGGAGTAATGAGCAGTTCTTC; CDR3 protein: CASSSLQVSGSNEQFF
V gene: TRBV7-9; D gene: TRBD1; clone size: once; J gene: TRBJ2-6; CDR3 DNA: TGTGCCAGCAGCTCCGGGACAGGTGTACCCGGGGCCAACGTCCTGACTTTC; CDR3 protein: CASSSGTGVPGANVLTF
V gene: TRBV2; D gene: TRBD2; clone size: -; J gene: TRBJ2-3; CDR3 DNA: TGTGCCACCTTCCCGCGGGAGAGCACAGATACGCAGTATTTT; CDR3 protein: CATFPRESTDTQYF
V gene: TRBV7-2; D gene: TRBD1; clone size: -; J gene: TRBJ2-1; CDR3 DNA: TGTGCCAGCAGTTCTACTAGGACAGGTGAGCAGTTCTTC; CDR3 protein: CASSSTRTGEQFF
V gene: TRBV3-1/TRBV3-2; D gene: TRBD1; clone size: -; J gene: TRBJ2-6; CDR3 DNA: TGTGCCAGCAGCCAAGACAGACAGGGGGTGTCTGGGGCCAACGTCCTGACTTTC; CDR3 protein: CASSQDRQGVSGANVLTF
V gene: TRBV7-2; D gene: -; clone size: once; J gene: TRBJ1-2; CDR3 DNA: TGTGCCAGCAGCCCGCCAGGGGACTATGGCTACACCTTC; CDR3 protein: CASSPPGDYGYTF
V gene: TRBV5-8; D gene: TRBD1; clone size: -; J gene: TRBJ2-7; CDR3 DNA: TGTGCCAGCACGACCGGGACAGGGAAATTCACCGAGCAGTACTTC; CDR3 protein: CASTTGTGKFTEQYF
V gene: TRBV3-1/TRBV3-2; D gene: TRBD2; clone size: -; J gene: TRBJ2-5; CDR3 DNA: TGTGCCAGCAGCCCCAGGACTAGCGGGAGTTTTCAGACCCAGTACTTC; CDR3 protein: CASSPRTSGSFQTQYF
V gene: TRBV4-1; D gene: -; clone size: -; J gene: TRBJ1-6; CDR3 DNA: TGCGCCAGCAGCCAAGGACCGGGGAACGAATCACCCCTCCACTTT; CDR3 protein: CASSQGPGNESPLHF
V gene: TRBV24-1; D gene: -; clone size: -; J gene: TRBJ2-5; CDR3 DNA: TGTGCCACCAGTGACCTCAGGGAAGAGACCCAGTACTTC; CDR3 protein: CATSDLREETQYF
V gene: TRBV28; D gene: -; clone size: -; J gene: TRBJ1-2; CDR3 DNA: TGTGCCAGCAGCCCTGGGACTTTGGGGGGCTACACCTTC; CDR3 protein: CASSPGTLGGYTF
V gene: TRBV5-1; D gene: -; clone size: -; J gene: TRBJ1-2; CDR3 DNA: TGCGCCAGCAGCTTGGCGCTGGGAGGCGACTATGGCTACACCTTC; CDR3 protein: CASSLALGGDYGYTF
V gene: TRBV28; D gene: -; clone size: -; J gene: TRBJ1-2; CDR3 DNA: TGTGCCAGCAGTCCCCACTATGAGGGGGATGGCTACACCTTC; CDR3 protein: CASSPHYEGDGYTF
V gene: TRBV7-6; D gene: -; clone size: -; J gene: TRBJ2-7; CDR3 DNA: TGTGCCAGCAGCTTAGGTCCAGCGGGCTCAAGTAGCTCCTACGAGCAGTACTTC; CDR3 protein: CASSLGPAGSSSSYEQYF
V gene: TRBV30; D gene: TRBD2; clone size: -; J gene: TRBJ2-1; CDR3 DNA: TGTGCCCGTCCGACTAGCGGGGATTACAATGAGCAGTTCTTC; CDR3 protein: CARPTSGDYNEQFF
V gene: TRBV23-1; D gene: TRBD1; clone size: -; J gene: TRBJ2-2; CDR3 DNA: TGCGCCAGCAGTCACCTTGGGACGGTCAGGGACAGGATGGACACCGGGGAGCTGTTTTTT; CDR3 protein: CASSHLGTVRDRMDTGELFF
V gene: TRBV29-1; D gene: -; clone size: -; J gene: TRBJ1-2; CDR3 DNA: TGCAGCGTTATTCAGGGTGTCTATGGCTACACCTTC; CDR3 protein: CSVIQGVYGYTF
V gene: TRBV27; D gene: -; clone size: -; J gene: TRBJ2-2; CDR3 DNA: TGTGCCAGCAGTCAATCGGCCGGGGAGCTGTTTTTT; CDR3 protein: CASSQSAGELFF
V gene: TRBV6-5; D gene: TRBD1; clone size: few; J gene: TRBJ1-2; CDR3 DNA: TGTGCCAGCAGTTCTGGACAGGGATCCCTCCGCGGCTACACCTTC; CDR3 protein: CASSSGQGSLRGYTF
V gene: TRBV13; D gene: TRBD1; clone size: -; J gene: TRBJ2-7; CDR3 DNA: TGTGCCAGCAGCTTAGGCAGGGGGCCCTACGAGCAGTACTTC; CDR3 protein: CASSLGRGPYEQYF
V gene: TRBV4-2; D gene: TRBD2; clone size: -; J gene: TRBJ2-7; CDR3 DNA: TGTGCCAGCAGCCGACTAGCGGGAGAAAGCTCCTACGAGCAGTACTTC; CDR3 protein: CASSRLAGESSYEQYF
V gene: TRBV7-2; D gene: -; clone size: -; J gene: TRBJ2-5; CDR3 DNA: TGTGCCAGCAGCCCCAGAGGGCACGGGGAGACCCAGTACTTC; CDR3 protein: CASSPRGHGETQYF
V gene: TRBV6-6; D gene: TRBD2; clone size: -; J gene: TRBJ2-7; CDR3 DNA: TGTGCCAGCAGTCCTTACGGGGCTAGCGGGAGAACCCACGAGCAGTACTTC; CDR3 protein: CASSPYGASGRTHEQYF
V gene: TRBV5-4; D gene: -; clone size: -; J gene: TRBJ2-7; CDR3 DNA: TGTGCCAGCAGCTACGACAGGTTCTACGAGCAGTACTTC; CDR3 protein: CASSYDRFYEQYF
V gene: TRBV9; D gene: -; clone size: -; J gene: TRBJ1-1; CDR3 DNA: TGTGCCAGCAGCGGTGGCGGTGAAGCTTTCTTT; CDR3 protein: CASSGGGEAFF
V gene: TRBV7-2; D gene: -; clone size: -; J gene: TRBJ1-1; CDR3 DNA: TGTGCCAGCAGCTTAGAGAGGGAGGGGGAAGCTTTCTTT; CDR3 protein: CASSLEREGEAFF